The 22 T cell receptor beta chains below all came from one sample that was sequenced in a study of T-cell reconstitution after alpha-beta-depleted transplantation in children. Unique molecular identifiers were used in preparing the TCRbeta library. Via MiXCR, TCRdb re-called the PCR reads, giving one row per CDR3 protein. Counted here are some 490,000 distinct CDR3 sequences, around 13% occurring once; the ten biggest clones make up roughly 5.4%. Sequences were derived from PBMCs from the stem cell graft donor, sampled from the stem cell graft. These receptor sequences come from a human donor who donated a stem cell graft to a child with combined immunodeficiency.

The chain combines TRBV7-6 with TRBJ2-1, with 7 bases aligning to TRBD2. In germline, CDR1 is SGHVS, CDR2 FNYEAQ. Trimming cost V 4 bases and J 5 bases; bases outside gene matches: 17. This CDR3 has 18 residues. In DNA, the CDR3 is TGTGCCAGCAGCTCCCTTCAGGCGGGAGCCGCCTATCACAATGAGCAGTTCTTC. Its protein is CASSSLQAGAAYHNEQFF.

This clonotype was seen more than once but under ten times. The rearrangement links TRBV28 to TRBJ2-7, with TRBD1 matching 8 bases. With 1 base clipped from V and 6 bases from J, the junction kept 5 bases outside the gene matches. CDR3 size: 14 residues. Germline V gives CDR1 MDHEN, CDR2 SYDVKM. CDR3 nucleotide sequence: TGTGCCAGCAGTTTATATGACAGGGGTGGCGAGCAGTACTTC. This gives the protein CASSLYDRGGEQYF.

In this sample, this clonotype turned up many times. The V and J genes are TRBV12-3 or TRBV12-4 and TRBJ1-2; D not resolved. The CDR3 has 13 amino acids. V shed 8 bases and J shed 4 bases, with 14 bases lying between them. CDR3 nucleotides: TGTGCCAGCTCTTCCCGGGAGGGCTATGGCTACACCTTC. Its protein product is CASSSREGYGYTF.

The V and J genes are TRBV20-1 and TRBJ1-5, with 7 bases fitting TRBD1. CDR3 length: 14 amino acids. V gave up 3 bases and J gave up 6 bases; unmatched junction bases: 8. The germline V gene encodes CDR1 DFQATT and CDR2 SNEGSKA (reference sequence). This CDR3 reads CSASIGSGGQPQHF. CDR3 in DNA: TGCAGTGCTAGTATCGGGTCAGGGGGTCAGCCCCAGCATTTT.

This clonotype was detected only a few times. J is TRBJ2-7 and V is TRBV20-1; TRBD2 might be the D (5 bases). The CDR3 consists of 13 residues. The V gene's germline CDR1 is DFQATT and CDR2 SNEGSKA (reference sequence). V was shortened by 6 bases and J by 0 bases, with 12 bases between the two germline ends. CDR3 DNA sequence: TGCAGTGCCACTCGACGGGGCTCCTACGAGCAGTACTTC. As protein: CSATRRGSYEQYF.

The chain carries TRBV28 and TRBJ1-1; perhaps TRBD1 as D (6 bases). The V end was cut by 8 bases, the J end by 4 bases, with 14 bases between. This CDR3 is 13 amino acids long. CDR1 is MDHEN and CDR2 is SYDVKM in the germline V gene. CDR3 DNA sequence: TGTGCCAGCTTCAACAGGGTTGGCACTGAAGCTTTCTTT. The encoded protein is CASFNRVGTEAFF.

This clonotype was observed a few times. The chain combines TRBV7-9 with TRBJ2-1, with 9 bases lining up with TRBD2. The CDR3 is 17 amino acids. The V and J ends lost 1 base and 4 bases, in that order; junction bases with no gene match: 8. Germline CDR1 and CDR2: SEHNR and FQNEAQ (reference sequence). DNA of the CDR3: TGTGCCAGCAGCTTAGGTAGTAGCGGGAGTGGGTACAATGAGCAGTTCTTC. This encodes CASSLGSSGSGYNEQFF.

The chain is built from TRBV5-1 and TRBJ2-1; D not certain. Germline CDR1 and CDR2: SGHRS and YFSETQ. The length of the CDR3 is 13 residues. The ends were cut back, 1 base at V and 8 bases at J, with 10 bases in the middle. CDR3 sequence: CASSLTGVHEQFF. The CDR3 region has the DNA TGCGCCAGCAGCTTGACTGGGGTTCATGAGCAGTTCTTC.

This clonotype was seen only a few times. The chain couples TRBV5-1 to TRBJ2-1; D tentatively fits TRBD1 or TRBD2 (5 bases each). The length of the CDR3 is 16 residues. Germline V gene data show CDR1 as SGHRS and CDR2 as YFSETQ. V was cut by 4 bases and J by 4 bases, with 18 bases left in between. The chain's CDR3 is CASSVASLGVYNEQFF. CDR3 nucleotide sequence: TGCGCCAGCAGCGTTGCCTCGCTGGGGGTTTACAATGAGCAGTTCTTC. The complete variable domain, with remaining parts taken from reference TRBV5-1 and TRBJ2-1, reads KAGVTQTPRYLIKTRGQQVTLSCSPISGHRSVSWYQQTPGQGLQFLFEYFSETQRNKGNFPGRFSGRQFSNSRSEMNVSTLELGDSALYLCASSVASLGVYNEQFFGPGTRLTVL.

This clonotype has at least ten counts. This sequence joins TRBV7-6 and TRBJ1-3; D is uncertain. CDR3 length equals 14 residues. Germline CDR1 SGHVS, CDR2 FNYEAQ. V lost 0 bases to trimming and J lost 4 bases, with 7 bases between them. This chain's CDR3 is CASSLAGYGNTIYF. In nucleotides, the CDR3 is TGTGCCAGCAGCTTAGCAGGCTACGGAAACACCATATATTTT.

With respect to this clonotype: Just one base apart from a much larger clone, this may be a read error. V is TRBV20-1 and J is TRBJ2-5; 12 bases agree with TRBD2. From germline, CDR1 is DFQATT and CDR2 SNEGSKA (reference sequence). The CDR3 is 14 residues long. The CDR3 region is CSAPSGGATESQYF. The CDR3 DNA follows: TGCAGTGCTCCTAGCGGGGGGGCTACAGAGTCCCAGTACTTC.

This clonotype was observed a handful of times. The chain is built from TRBV4-1 and TRBJ2-1; 7 nucleotides agree with TRBD2. The CDR3 is 17 amino acids. Looked up from germline, CDR1 is MGHRA and CDR2 is YSYEKL. The trim removed 2 bases at V and 7 bases at J, leaving 14 bases unmatched. Written as DNA, the CDR3 is TGCGCCAGCAGCCAAAGCGGGGCCGGGGGTTTGTTTAATGAGCAGTTCTTC. Translation gives CASSQSGAGGLFNEQFF.

V gene TRBV6-2 or TRBV6-3 combines with J gene TRBJ2-7; 7 positions match TRBD2. The V gene end was trimmed by 6 bases and the J gene end by 2 bases; junction bases not matched to a gene: 16. CDR3 length: 17 amino acids. CDR1 and CDR2 from the germline V gene are MNHEY and SVGEGT. CDR3 protein: CASSLPSGEGRAYEQYF. The CDR3 region has the DNA TGTGCCAGCAGCCTACCCTCTGGAGAGGGGAGGGCCTACGAGCAGTACTTC.

This clonotype was picked up a small number of times. The chain links TRBV5-1 to TRBJ2-1; no clear D. Trimming removed 7 bases from V and 7 bases from J, with 21 bases in between. Germline V gene sequence: CDR1 SGHRS, CDR2 YFSETQ. The CDR3 runs to 15 residues. The CDR3 sequence is CASPFCSNQRNEQFF. Written as DNA, the CDR3 is TGCGCCAGCCCCTTCTGCAGTAACCAACGGAATGAGCAGTTCTTC.

The V and J genes are TRBV6-5 and TRBJ1-1; no definite D call. Germline CDR1 and CDR2: MNHEY and SVGAGI. Trimming cost V 3 bases and J 1 base, with 6 bases left between them. The CDR3 has 13 amino acids. CDR3 bases: TGTGCCAGCAGTTATGTGTCGAACACTGAAGCTTTCTTT. Protein: CASSYVSNTEAFF.

The sample holds many counts of this clonotype. The chain has TRBV12-3 or TRBV12-4 and TRBJ2-5; a possible D gene is TRBD2 (6 bases). Trimming pared 6 bases from V and 5 bases from J, leaving 13 bases between. This CDR3 has 13 residues. The CDR3 is CASSLVGRETQYF. CDR3 nucleotides: TGTGCCAGCAGCCTAGTTGGGAGGGAGACCCAGTACTTC.

The chain is built from TRBV5-1 and TRBJ2-7; 7 bases fit TRBD1. The germline V gene encodes CDR1 SGHRS and CDR2 YFSETQ. The J segment lost 5 bases and the V segment lost 2 bases, leaving 7 bases of the junction unmatched. This CDR3 region has 14 residues. CDR3 DNA: TGCGCCAGCAGCTTAACAGGGGAGAAAAACGAGCAGTACTTC. The encoded protein is CASSLTGEKNEQYF.

V gene TRBV7-9 combines with J gene TRBJ2-1, with a tentative D call TRBD2 (6 bases). Germline V gene lookup returns CDR1 SEHNR and CDR2 FQNEAQ (reference sequence). Deletions cut 3 bases from V and 1 base from J, with 13 bases between. This CDR3 spans 16 amino acids. CDR3 in DNA: TGTGCCAGCAGCTTCGGATCGGGGGATTCCTACAATGAGCAGTTCTTC. It specifies CASSFGSGDSYNEQFF.

The V gene is TRBV7-3, the J gene TRBJ1-6; no clear D gene. Germline V gives CDR1 SGHTA, CDR2 FQGTGA. The V gene lost 5 bases and the J gene lost 10 bases, with 12 bases spanning the gap. The CDR3 sequence is 13 residues long. In DNA form, the CDR3 reads TGTGCCAGCAGCCGGACGAGTTGGTCACCCCTCCACTTT. Translation gives CASSRTSWSPLHF.

This clonotype has a handful of counts. Just one base apart from a much larger clone, this may be a read error. The V gene is TRBV28, the J gene TRBJ2-2; D is ambiguous. CDR1 and CDR2 (germline): MDHEN, SYDVKM. This CDR3 is 13 amino acids long. Between the trimmed V and J ends, which lost 3 bases and 4 bases, there was a span of 6 bases. Here the CDR3 reads CASSFLATGELFF. The CDR3 nucleotides read TGTGCCAGCAGTTTCCTGGCCACCGGGGAGCTGTTTTTT.

This clonotype was recorded a few times. The chain joins TRBV12-3 or TRBV12-4 to TRBJ1-2; the match to TRBD1 covers 7 bases. The length of the CDR3 is 13 residues. Losses at the gene ends were 7 bases for V and 8 bases for J; bases not matched to a gene: 10. CDR3 nucleotide sequence: TGTGCCAGCACTGCTAAGGGGGCGCGGGGCTACACCTTC. This gives the protein CASTAKGARGYTF.

This clonotype appeared a few times. The gene calls are TRBV20-1 and TRBJ2-7; maybe TRBD1 (6 bases). The germline V gene encodes CDR1 DFQATT and CDR2 SNEGSKA (reference sequence). V lost 0 bases, J lost 9 bases, and 12 bases lay in between. CDR3 length equals 12 residues. For the CDR3, the DNA is TGCAGTGCTAGAGAACAGGGTGGCGCGCAGTACTTC. Its protein product is CSAREQGGAQYF.